Each of the 31 T cell receptor beta chains below was sequenced from the same sample in a study of cytomegalovirus exposure and HLA in healthy donors. PCR primers comprised 60 Vbeta and 13 Jbeta primers. The assay was immunoSEQ multiplex PCR, and TCRdb's table has in-frame clones only and misses some. This sample carries 150,000 to 250,000 clones, about four fifths of them seen once, and the ten largest clones take over 1.5%. The specimen was PBMCs. The receptors here all came from a girl aged 5-17 years in good health and CMV-seropositive.

The CDR3 DNA reads TGTGCCAGCAGACTGAATCGGGGTGAGCGCTACACCTTC. The encoded protein is CASRLNRGERYTF. The V call is TRBV28, the J call TRBJ1-2; no clear D gene. The V gene's germline CDR1 is MDHEN and CDR2 SYDVKM. Trimming cost V 6 bases and J 9 bases, with 17 bases left between them. The CDR3 extends over 13 amino acids.

The chain is built from TRBV5-6 and TRBJ2-1; tentatively, D is TRBD1 (6 bases). The CDR3 consists of 16 residues. Germline-derived CDR1 and CDR2 are SGHDT and YYEEEE. The V and J ends lost 3 bases and 1 base respectively, with 14 bases between them. The CDR3 loop is CASSWSVRGSYNEQFF. The CDR3 DNA sequence: TGTGCCAGCAGCTGGTCGGTCAGGGGATCCTACAATGAGCAGTTCTTC.

V gene TRBV5-1 combines with J gene TRBJ1-4, with 9 nucleotides matching TRBD1. The V gene's germline CDR1 is SGHRS and CDR2 YFSETQ. The CDR3 runs to 16 residues. J was trimmed by 7 bases and V by 2 bases; bases with no gene match: 9. DNA for the CDR3: TGCGCCAGCAGCTTACAGGGGGCTCAACTAGGTGAAAAACTGTTTTTT. It encodes CASSLQGAQLGEKLFF.

This chain links TRBV6-6 with TRBJ2-7, with a possible D match to TRBD1 (7 bases). The CDR3 is made up of 14 amino acids. V was shortened by 6 bases and J by 5 bases, with 17 bases between the two germline ends. Looked up from germline, CDR1 is MNHNY and CDR2 is SVGAGI (reference sequence). Here the CDR3 DNA reads TGTGCCAGCAGCTCAGTAGGGGGCGGGAACGAGCAGTACTTC. It translates to CASSSVGGGNEQYF.

The chain is built from TRBV15 and TRBJ1-1; no definite D call. V shed 0 bases and J shed 14 bases, with 16 bases lying between them. Looked up from germline, CDR1 is LNHNV and CDR2 is YYDKDF (reference sequence). The CDR3 sequence is 13 residues long. CDR3 sequence: CATSRDGPPAVFF. DNA of the CDR3: TGTGCCACCAGCAGAGATGGCCCCCCCGCAGTATTCTTT.

The chain carries TRBV6-5 and TRBJ2-1; 8 positions agree with TRBD1. The germline V gene has CDR1 MNHEY and CDR2 SVGAGI. CDR3 length: 13 residues. Losses at the gene ends were 11 bases for V and 3 bases for J; bases not matched to a gene: 6. CDR3 region: CAARGQGYNEQFF. DNA for the CDR3: TGTGCCGCGCGTGGACAGGGCTACAATGAGCAGTTCTTC.

This chain joins TRBV7-9 and TRBJ2-7; D remains unclear. Deletions cut 4 bases from V and 1 base from J, with 8 bases between. Germline values: CDR1 SEHNR, CDR2 FQNEAQ (reference sequence). This CDR3 is built from 13 residues. For the CDR3, the DNA is TGTGCCAGCAGCTCCGGGTTGTCCTACGAGCAGTACTTC. Its protein is CASSSGLSYEQYF.

This sequence joins TRBV6-5 and TRBJ2-7; D might be TRBD2 (6 bases). Germline assignment: CDR1 MNHEY and CDR2 SVGAGI. The V gene lost 6 bases and the J gene lost 2 bases, with 17 bases spanning the gap. This CDR3 has 15 amino acids. CDR3 protein: CASRPGPRGTYEQYF. CDR3 DNA sequence: TGTGCCAGCAGGCCGGGCCCCCGCGGGACCTACGAGCAGTACTTC.

The rearrangement links TRBV4-3 to TRBJ2-7; a weak D match, TRBD2 (6 bases). Germline V gene data show CDR1 as LGHNA and CDR2 as YSLEER. The CDR3 contains 15 residues. Between the trimmed V and J ends, which lost 0 bases and 6 bases, there was a span of 15 bases. The CDR3 DNA sequence: TGCGCCAGCAGCCAAGATGGGGGGAACTTTGTCGAGCAGTACTTC. Its protein product is CASSQDGGNFVEQYF.

In this sample, this clone turned up once. V usage is TRBV7-2 and J usage is TRBJ1-4; 7 nucleotides agree with TRBD1. The V gene end was trimmed by 5 bases and the J gene end by 7 bases; junction bases not matched to a gene: 1. Germline V gene lookup returns CDR1 SGHTA and CDR2 FQGNSA. The length of the CDR3 is 12 residues. The chain's CDR3 is CASSPGGEKLFF. Here the CDR3 DNA reads TGTGCCAGCAGCCCAGGGGGTGAAAAACTGTTTTTT.

The rearrangement uses TRBV7-9 and TRBJ2-3; the match to TRBD2 covers 8 bases. This CDR3 contains 18 residues. V lost 7 bases to trimming and J lost 3 bases; unmatched junction nucleotides: 18. The V gene's germline CDR1 is SEHNR and CDR2 FQNEAQ (reference sequence). The CDR3, as DNA: TGTGCCAGCACCGTATTCAGGAGCGGGGGCTTTGGGACAGATACGCAGTATTTT. Protein product: CASTVFRSGGFGTDTQYF.

The chain uses TRBV9 and TRBJ2-1; 7 bases are shared with TRBD1. The V and J ends lost 1 base and 1 base, in that order; junction bases with no gene match: 5. The CDR3 length is 16 residues. Germline values: CDR1 SGDLS, CDR2 YYNGEE. CDR3 sequence: CASSVQTGVSYNEQFF. Here the CDR3 DNA reads TGTGCCAGCAGCGTACAAACAGGGGTTTCCTACAATGAGCAGTTCTTC.

The J gene is TRBJ1-3, the V gene TRBV6-5; D not certain. The CDR3 spans 14 residues. Germline-derived CDR1 and CDR2 are MNHEY and SVGAGI. V was clipped by 5 bases and J by 4 bases, with 12 bases between them. The chain's CDR3 is CASSRPGAGNTIYF. The CDR3 DNA follows: TGTGCCAGCAGTCGGCCGGGAGCCGGAAACACCATATATTTT.

The chain joins TRBV11-2 to TRBJ2-7, with 8 bases that match TRBD1. The trim removed 5 bases at V and 6 bases at J, leaving 6 bases unmatched. CDR1 and CDR2 from the germline V gene are SGHAT and FQNNGV. The CDR3 loop spans 13 amino acids. CDR3 sequence reads: CASSALDRVEQYF. Here the CDR3 DNA reads TGTGCCAGCAGCGCCCTGGACAGGGTCGAGCAGTACTTC. Together with reference TRBV11-2 and TRBJ2-7, the CDR3 gives the full variable domain: EAGVAQSPRYKIIEKRQSVAFWCNPISGHATLYWYQQILGQGPKLLIQFQNNGVVDDSQLPKDRFSAERLKGVDSTLKIQPAKLEDSAVYLCASSALDRVEQYFGPGTRLTVT.

This clone was observed a single time. The chain is built from TRBV6-5 and TRBJ1-1; possible D gene TRBD1, 5 bases. V lost 4 bases and J lost 1, with 7 bases in between. This CDR3 is 13 amino acids long. CDR1 and CDR2 from the germline V gene are MNHEY and SVGAGI. This chain's CDR3 is CASSFQGNTEAFF. CDR3 in DNA: TGTGCCAGCAGTTTCCAGGGGAACACTGAAGCTTTCTTT.

This sequence joins TRBV2 and TRBJ2-3; 11 bases match TRBD2. CDR1 and CDR2 from the germline V gene are SNHLY and FYNNEI. V trimming: 11 bases; J trimming: 1 base; junction bases outside the gene matches: 5. The CDR3 sequence is 14 residues long. For the CDR3, the DNA is TGTGCCCTCGCGGGACTAGCGGGCACAGATACGCAGTATTTT. It translates to CALAGLAGTDTQYF.

The V gene is TRBV6-5, the J gene TRBJ2-7; the D is unclear. V lost 2 bases and J lost 4, with 15 bases in between. The germline V gene has CDR1 MNHEY and CDR2 SVGAGI. CDR3 length: 15 residues. The chain's CDR3 is CASSYGGGESYEQYF. The DNA of the CDR3 is TGTGCCAGCAGTTACGGCGGCGGTGAATCATACGAGCAGTACTTC.

The V call is TRBV5-5, the J call TRBJ2-6, with TRBD1 as a possible D gene (5 bases). The CDR3 covers 17 residues. Germline V CDR1 and CDR2: SGHKS, YYEKEE (reference sequence). Trimming shortened V by 8 bases and J by 0 bases, and 18 bases separated the two germline ends. In DNA, the CDR3 is TGTGCCAGTGCCCCCGGACACAGTTCCTCTGGGGCCAACGTCCTGACTTTC. Its protein is CASAPGHSSSGANVLTF.

The rearrangement joins TRBV5-6 to TRBJ2-5; 10 nucleotides line up with TRBD2. This CDR3 is built from 16 residues. Looked up from germline, CDR1 is SGHDT and CDR2 is YYEEEE. The V gene end was trimmed by 0 bases and the J gene end by 5 bases; junction bases not matched to a gene: 7. The CDR3: CASSLAASGGEETQYF. CDR3 in DNA: TGTGCCAGCAGCTTGGCGGCTAGCGGGGGAGAGGAGACCCAGTACTTC.

V gene TRBV2 combines with J gene TRBJ1-6; D gene unclear. The germline V gene has CDR1 SNHLY and CDR2 FYNNEI. Between the trimmed V and J ends, which lost 7 bases and 9 bases, there was a span of 16 bases. The CDR3 covers 14 residues. In nucleotides, the CDR3 is TGTGCCAGCACGACGGAGGCTCTAGGTTCACCCCTCCACTTT. This translates into CASTTEALGSPLHF.

The sample holds a few counts of this clone. The chain employs TRBV4-1 and TRBJ2-7; 8 bases fit TRBD2. Trimming at V came to 4 bases and at J to 1 base, leaving 6 bases not matched to a gene. CDR1 MGHRA and CDR2 YSYEKL come from the germline V gene. The length of the CDR3 is 15 residues. For the CDR3, the DNA is TGCGCCAGCAGCCCGGCGGGCGGGAGGTCCTACGAGCAGTACTTC. Its translation is CASSPAGGRSYEQYF.

This clone was seen only once. The CDR3 protein is CASSSRASWNTGELFF. In DNA, the CDR3 is TGTGCCAGCAGTAGCAGGGCGTCGTGGAACACCGGGGAGCTGTTTTTT. The V call is TRBV6-6, the J call TRBJ2-2; D is perhaps TRBD1 (5 bases). With 5 bases removed from V and 1 base from J, the gap between germline ends came to 14 bases. This CDR3 is 16 amino acids long. Per the germline V gene, CDR1 is MNHNY and CDR2 is SVGAGI (reference sequence).

V and J are TRBV20-1 and TRBJ1-1; 8 bases fit TRBD1. V was clipped by 6 bases and J by 10 bases; unmatched bases: 7. The CDR3 length is 11 residues. CDR1 is DFQATT, CDR2 SNEGSKA, per germline (reference sequence). Here the CDR3 reads CSADQGARAFF. The CDR3 coding sequence is TGCAGTGCGGATCAGGGGGCGAGAGCTTTCTTT.

A single count supports this clone. The chain has TRBV30 and TRBJ2-7; D is uncertain. This CDR3 is built from 12 residues. Germline V gene sequence: CDR1 GTSNPN, CDR2 SVGIG (reference sequence). V shed 0 bases and J shed 6 bases, with 9 bases lying between them. CDR3 sequence reads: CAWSVVPLEQYF. The CDR3 DNA reads TGTGCCTGGAGTGTAGTTCCACTCGAGCAGTACTTC.

The V gene is TRBV28, the J gene TRBJ2-1; a possible D gene is TRBD1 (6 bases). Trimming took off 3 bases at V and 2 bases at J, with 11 bases between the two ends. CDR3 length: 15 amino acids. CDR1 is MDHEN and CDR2 is SYDVKM in the germline V gene. The CDR3 loop is CASSFGTPAYNEQFF. CDR3 in DNA: TGTGCCAGCAGTTTTGGGACACCCGCCTACAATGAGCAGTTCTTC.

J is TRBJ1-1 and V is TRBV4-3, with TRBD1 matching over 8 bases. The V segment lost 0 bases and the J segment 2 bases; nucleotides outside the gene matches: 5. Germline-derived CDR1 and CDR2 are LGHNA and YSLEER. CDR3 length equals 16 residues. CDR3 loop: CASSQDRGLGNTEAFF. Written as DNA, the CDR3 is TGCGCCAGCAGCCAAGACAGGGGGCTCGGAAACACTGAAGCTTTCTTT.

The chain recombines TRBV6-5 with TRBJ2-7; D may be TRBD1 (5 bases). Germline CDR1 and CDR2: MNHEY and SVGAGI. The CDR3 consists of 14 residues. The V end lost 0 bases, the J end lost 0 bases, and 6 bases lay between the germline ends. The CDR3 is CASSYSQGSYEQYF. The CDR3 bases are TGTGCCAGCAGTTACTCGCAGGGCTCCTACGAGCAGTACTTC.

The V gene is TRBV6-5, the J gene TRBJ2-7; TRBD1 matches 10 bases. The CDR3 runs 13 residues. V was pared by 8 bases and J by 2 bases, with 3 bases of the junction left unmatched. Germline V gene data show CDR1 as MNHEY and CDR2 as SVGAGI. The CDR3 spells CASGTGAAYEQYF. CDR3 DNA sequence: TGTGCCAGCGGGACAGGGGCCGCCTACGAGCAGTACTTC.

This chain joins TRBV7-7 and TRBJ2-5, with a weak D call TRBD2 (7 bases). Germline lookup yields CDR1 SSHAT and CDR2 FNYEAQ (reference sequence). This CDR3 contains 13 residues. The ends were cut back, 7 bases at V and 1 base at J, with 10 bases in the middle. The CDR3 sequence is CASTGGPQETQYF. DNA of the CDR3: TGTGCCAGCACCGGGGGGCCCCAAGAGACCCAGTACTTC.

The chain has TRBV30 and TRBJ1-2; no firm D call. Germline V gives CDR1 GTSNPN, CDR2 SVGIG (reference sequence). The V end was cut by 5 bases, the J end by 3 bases, with 10 bases between. CDR3 size: 12 residues. The CDR3 sequence: CAWQRRDYGYTF. The CDR3 DNA reads as TGTGCCTGGCAACGCCGCGACTATGGCTACACCTTC. The full variable domain, completed using reference TRBV30 and TRBJ1-2, is SQTIHQWPATLVQPVGSPLSLECTVEGTSNPNLYWYRQAAGRGLQLLFYSVGIGQISSEVPQNLSASRPQDRQFILSSKKLLLSDSGFYLCAWQRRDYGYTFGSGTRLTVV.

The V and J genes are TRBV7-2 and TRBJ2-3; TRBD1 is a possible D gene (6 bases). This CDR3 region has 15 residues. CDR1 SGHTA and CDR2 FQGNSA come from the germline V gene. Trimming removed 6 bases from V and 2 bases from J, with 15 bases in between. CDR3 DNA: TGTGCCAGCAGACCGAGGACAGCAAACACAGATACGCAGTATTTT. Amino acids: CASRPRTANTDTQYF. Drawing the rest from reference TRBV7-2 and TRBJ2-3, the complete variable domain is GAGVSQSPSNKVTEKGKDVELRCDPISGHTALYWYRQSLGQGLEFLIYFQGNSAPDKSGLPSDRFSAERTGGSVSTLTIQRTQQEDSAVYLCASRPRTANTDTQYFGPGTRLTVL.